These T cell receptor beta chains were read from a single sample in a study of T cell responses to AZD1222 COVID-19 vaccine. Produced via immunoSEQ multiplex PCR; TCRdb's table is partial and in-frame only. The profile shows over 100,000 clones, about 90% of them singletons. The sample consisted of peripheral blood, taken 28 days after the second AZD1222 dose. The receptors derive from an adult who received the AZD1222 COVID-19 vaccine. CDR3s include the opening cysteine and the closing phenylalanine or tryptophan. The order of the fields is clone size, V gene, J gene, D gene, CDR3 protein, CDR3 DNA. The D gene is left open where the match is weak. Rows may omit the clone size; those that give it use once, few, many or a size class.

few,TRBV7-3,TRBJ2-2,.,CASSLTTASTGELFF,TGTGCCAGCAGCTTAACGACGGCTAGCACCGGGGAGCTGTTTTTT
once,TRBV12-3/TRBV12-4,TRBJ1-2,.,CASSLASGYTF,TGTGCCAGCAGCTTAGCGAGTGGCTACACCTTC
.,TRBV7-7,TRBJ1-2,.,CASSGATSDYGYTF,TGTGCCAGCAGCGGCGCCACTAGCGACTATGGCTACACCTTC
.,TRBV7-9,TRBJ1-5,.,CASSKDISNQPQHF,TGTGCCAGCAGCAAAGACATTAGCAATCAGCCCCAGCATTTT
once,TRBV6-2/TRBV6-3,TRBJ2-3,.,CASSYDSDTQYF,TGTGCCAGCAGTTACGACTCAGATACGCAGTATTTT
once,TRBV3-1/TRBV3-2,TRBJ1-5,.,CASSQGAGSGNQPQHF,TGTGCCAGCAGCCAAGGGGCCGGCTCGGGCAATCAGCCCCAGCATTTT
.,TRBV14,TRBJ2-2,TRBD2,CASSQDSGRASTGELFF,TGTGCCAGCAGCCAGGATAGCGGGAGGGCGAGCACCGGGGAGCTGTTTTTT
few,TRBV19,TRBJ1-1,.,CASSHPRGQRGNTEAFF,TGTGCCAGTAGCCACCCTCGGGGGCAAAGAGGGAACACTGAAGCTTTCTTT
few,TRBV5-1,TRBJ1-1,TRBD1,CASSSQGSTEAFF,TGCGCCAGCAGCTCACAGGGGAGCACTGAAGCTTTCTTT
.,TRBV4-1,TRBJ2-7,.,CASSYISGEQYF,TGCGCCAGCAGTTATATTTCCGGCGAGCAGTACTTC
.,TRBV30,TRBJ1-1,TRBD1,CAWSVDRADEAFF,TGTGCCTGGAGTGTTGACAGGGCCGATGAAGCTTTCTTT
.,TRBV5-5,TRBJ2-2,TRBD1,CASSSPGQGATGELFF,TGTGCCAGCAGCTCCCCGGGACAGGGAGCCACCGGGGAGCTGTTTTTT
.,TRBV5-5,TRBJ1-6,TRBD1,CASSSGTGISPLHF,TGTGCCAGCAGCTCCGGGACAGGGATTTCACCCCTCCACTTT
.,TRBV13,TRBJ2-3,.,CASSPLRGGEDTQYF,TGTGCCAGCAGCCCTCTCCGGGGCGGGGAGGATACGCAGTATTTT
.,TRBV24-1,TRBJ2-1,TRBD2,CATSDVGTSGNNEQFF,TGTGCCACCAGTGATGTTGGGACTAGCGGAAACAATGAGCAGTTCTTC
.,TRBV7-9,TRBJ2-7,.,CASSLPSYEQYF,TGTGCCAGCAGCCTCCCCTCGTACGAGCAGTACTTC